This T cell receptor beta chain is from a study of diagnostic markers for celiac disease (dated by TCRdb to 2020 to 2022). Frequency shows this clonotype is medium-sized (0.01 to 0.1%); no count was noted. The antigen this receptor binds is unknown. The sequencer was an Illumina MiSeq. After reprocessing by TCRdb, each CDR3 protein sequence is one entry, and no DNA is given. This sample's listing comprises 1,100 or so distinct CDR3 sequences. More than 25% of the sample is taken by the ten largest. CDR1 and CDR2 are read off the germline V gene (reference sequence) as LGHDT and YNNKEL. Including the terminal cysteine and phenylalanine, the CDR3 comprises 15 residues. There is no recorded DNA.

Sequencing input: either unsorted cells or a sorted T cell fraction (not recorded which). The receptor chain draws on TRBV3-1 and TRBJ1-5. The receptor comes from a human donor. This table probably holds off-target reads from a library built for another chain. CDR3 reads: CASSQDASSNQPQHF.